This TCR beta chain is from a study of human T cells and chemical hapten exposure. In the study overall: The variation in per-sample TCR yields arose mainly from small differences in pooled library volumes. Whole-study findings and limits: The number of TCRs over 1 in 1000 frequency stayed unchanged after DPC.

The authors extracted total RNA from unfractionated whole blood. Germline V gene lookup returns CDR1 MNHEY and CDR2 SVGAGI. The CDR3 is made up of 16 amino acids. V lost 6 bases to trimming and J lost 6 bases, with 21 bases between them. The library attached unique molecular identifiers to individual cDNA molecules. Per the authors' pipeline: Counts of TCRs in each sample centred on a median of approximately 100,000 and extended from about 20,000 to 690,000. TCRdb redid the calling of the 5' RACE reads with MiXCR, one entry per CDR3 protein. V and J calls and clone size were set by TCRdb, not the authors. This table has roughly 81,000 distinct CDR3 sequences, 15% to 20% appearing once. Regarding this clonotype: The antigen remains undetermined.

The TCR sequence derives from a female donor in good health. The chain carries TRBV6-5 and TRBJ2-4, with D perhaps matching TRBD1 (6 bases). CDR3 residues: CASRSTGRELRNIQYF. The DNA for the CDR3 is TGTGCCAGCAGGTCCACAGGGAGAGAGCTCAGAAACATTCAGTACTTC.